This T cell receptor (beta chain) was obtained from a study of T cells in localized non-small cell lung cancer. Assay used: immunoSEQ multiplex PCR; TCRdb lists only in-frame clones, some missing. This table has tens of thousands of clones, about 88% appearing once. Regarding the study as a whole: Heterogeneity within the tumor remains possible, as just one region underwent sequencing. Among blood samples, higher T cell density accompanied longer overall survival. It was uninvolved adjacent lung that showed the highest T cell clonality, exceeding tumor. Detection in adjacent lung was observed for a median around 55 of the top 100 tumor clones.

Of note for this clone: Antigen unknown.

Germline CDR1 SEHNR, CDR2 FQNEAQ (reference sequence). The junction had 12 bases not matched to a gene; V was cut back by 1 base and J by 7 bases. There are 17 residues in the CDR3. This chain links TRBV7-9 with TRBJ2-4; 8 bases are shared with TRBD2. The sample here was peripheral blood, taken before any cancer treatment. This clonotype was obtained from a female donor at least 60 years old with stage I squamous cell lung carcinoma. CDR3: CASSLVVGRASGNIQYF. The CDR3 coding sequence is TGTGCCAGCAGCTTAGTGGTCGGGAGGGCCTCGGGGAACATTCAGTACTTC.